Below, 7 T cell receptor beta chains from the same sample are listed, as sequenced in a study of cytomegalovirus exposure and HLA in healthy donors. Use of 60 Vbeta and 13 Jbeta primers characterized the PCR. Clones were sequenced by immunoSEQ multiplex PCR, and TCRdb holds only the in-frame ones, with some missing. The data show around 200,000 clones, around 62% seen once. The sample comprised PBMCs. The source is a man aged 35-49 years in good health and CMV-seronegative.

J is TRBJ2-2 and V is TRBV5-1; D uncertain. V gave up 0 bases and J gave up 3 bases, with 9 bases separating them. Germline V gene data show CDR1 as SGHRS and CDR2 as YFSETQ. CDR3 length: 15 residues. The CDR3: CASSLDREYTGELFF. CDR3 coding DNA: TGCGCCAGCAGCTTGGACAGAGAATACACCGGGGAGCTGTTTTTT. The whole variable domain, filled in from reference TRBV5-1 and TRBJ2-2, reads KAGVTQTPRYLIKTRGQQVTLSCSPISGHRSVSWYQQTPGQGLQFLFEYFSETQRNKGNFPGRFSGRQFSNSRSEMNVSTLELGDSALYLCASSLDREYTGELFFGEGSRLTVL.

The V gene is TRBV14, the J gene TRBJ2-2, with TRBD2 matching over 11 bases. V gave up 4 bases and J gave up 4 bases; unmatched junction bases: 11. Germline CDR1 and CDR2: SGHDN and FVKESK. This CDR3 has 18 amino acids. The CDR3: CASSRPLAGGRVTGELFF. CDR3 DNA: TGTGCCAGCAGCCGCCCATTAGCGGGGGGGCGTGTCACCGGGGAGCTGTTTTTT.

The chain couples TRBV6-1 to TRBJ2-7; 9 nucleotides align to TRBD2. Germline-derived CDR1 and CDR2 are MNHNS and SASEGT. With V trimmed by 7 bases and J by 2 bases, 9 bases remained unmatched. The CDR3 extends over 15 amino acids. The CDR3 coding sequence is TGTGCCAGCATAGATGCGGGAGGGCCGCCCTACGAGCAGTACTTC. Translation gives CASIDAGGPPYEQYF.

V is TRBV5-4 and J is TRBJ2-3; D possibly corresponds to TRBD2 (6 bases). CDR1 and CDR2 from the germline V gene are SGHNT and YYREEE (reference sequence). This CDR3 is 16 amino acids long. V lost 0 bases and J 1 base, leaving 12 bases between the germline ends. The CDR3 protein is CASSLAASVGTDTQYF. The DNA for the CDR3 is TGTGCCAGCAGCTTGGCCGCTAGCGTTGGCACAGATACGCAGTATTTT.

The CDR3 bases are TGCGCCAGCAGGGGTACAGGGGGCCTTATAGACACTGAAGCTTTCTTT. Residues: CASRGTGGLIDTEAFF. V usage is TRBV5-1 and J usage is TRBJ1-1; 9 bases are shared with TRBD1. V trimming: 5 bases; J trimming: 3 bases; junction bases outside the gene matches: 11. Germline V gene lookup returns CDR1 SGHRS and CDR2 YFSETQ. The CDR3 has 16 amino acids.

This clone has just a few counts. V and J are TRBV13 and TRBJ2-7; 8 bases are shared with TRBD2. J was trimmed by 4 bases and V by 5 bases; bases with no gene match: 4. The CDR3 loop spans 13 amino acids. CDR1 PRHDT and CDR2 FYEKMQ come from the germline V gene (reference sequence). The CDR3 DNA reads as TGTGCCAGCAGCCTCGGGGGGGTATACGAGCAGTACTTC. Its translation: CASSLGGVYEQYF.

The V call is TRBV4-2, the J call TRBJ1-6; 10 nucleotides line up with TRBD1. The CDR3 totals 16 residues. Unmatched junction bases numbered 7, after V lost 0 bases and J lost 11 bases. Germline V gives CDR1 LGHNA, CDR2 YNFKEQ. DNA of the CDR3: TGTGCCAGCAGCCAAGAATTGGGACAGGGGTGGGCACCCCTCCACTTT. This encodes CASSQELGQGWAPLHF.